This entry concerns a single T cell receptor beta chain. Antigen unknown. Clones were read by immunoSEQ multiplex PCR, and TCRdb kept only the in-frame ones, dropping some. This sample has 35,000 to 40,000 clones, with around 76% found just once. This specimen belongs to a study of vaccination effects on CD4 cells after COVID-19. Across the whole study: The cohort was immunized with two doses of either the BNT162b2 or mRNA-1273 vaccine. Cultivation was performed at 1.5 million to 2 million PBMC per well with roughly 10 IU/ml IL-2 and 10 ug/ml peptides added.

Following culture for under 12 days, CD4+ T cells were isolated. On day 3 and again on day 7, half the medium was replaced with IL-2 medium. Germline V gene data show CDR1 as ENHRY and CDR2 as SYGVKD. The CDR3 is 16 residues long. Between the trimmed V and J ends, which lost 3 bases and 3 bases, there was a span of 14 bases. The genes are TRBV10-3 and TRBJ2-2; weak D call: TRBD2 (7 bases). The receptor was derived from a human donor who received a COVID-19 vaccine. The material was CD4+ T cells from PBMCs cultured without peptide, obtained before COVID-19 vaccination. DNA of the CDR3: TGTGCCATCAGTGAAAGTGGGGGGGCCGACACCGGGGAGCTGTTTTTT. Translating gives CAISESGGADTGELFF.